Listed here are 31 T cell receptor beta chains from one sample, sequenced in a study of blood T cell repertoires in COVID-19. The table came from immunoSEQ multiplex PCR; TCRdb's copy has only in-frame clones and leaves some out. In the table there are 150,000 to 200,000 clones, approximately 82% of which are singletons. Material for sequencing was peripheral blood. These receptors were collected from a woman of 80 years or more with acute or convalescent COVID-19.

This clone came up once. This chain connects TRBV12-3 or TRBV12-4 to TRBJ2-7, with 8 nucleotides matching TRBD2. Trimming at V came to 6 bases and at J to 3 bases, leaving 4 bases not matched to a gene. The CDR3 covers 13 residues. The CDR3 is CASSRTSGYEQYF. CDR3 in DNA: TGTGCCAGCAGCCGTACTAGCGGCTACGAGCAGTACTTC.

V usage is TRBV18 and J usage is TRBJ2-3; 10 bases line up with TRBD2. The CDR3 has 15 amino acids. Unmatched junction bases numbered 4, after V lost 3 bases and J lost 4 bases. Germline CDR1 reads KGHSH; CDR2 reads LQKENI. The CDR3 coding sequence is TGTGCCAGCTCACCGTTAGCGGGAGGATCAGATACGCAGTATTTT. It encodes CASSPLAGGSDTQYF.

DNA of the CDR3: TGTGCCATCAGTGACCCTAGCGAGACCTACGAGCAGTACTTC. It yields the protein CAISDPSETYEQYF. This chain connects TRBV10-3 to TRBJ2-7, with D perhaps matching TRBD2 (6 bases). The CDR3 has 14 residues. Germline lookup yields CDR1 ENHRY and CDR2 SYGVKD. The V and J ends lost 3 bases and 2 bases respectively, with 11 bases between them.

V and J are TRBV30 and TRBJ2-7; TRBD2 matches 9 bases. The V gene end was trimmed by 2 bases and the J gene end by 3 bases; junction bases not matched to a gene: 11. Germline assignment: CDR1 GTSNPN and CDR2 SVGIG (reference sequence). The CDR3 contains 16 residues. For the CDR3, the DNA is TGTGCCTGGAGTCTTATTCCGGGACTAGCTAACTACGAGCAGTACTTC. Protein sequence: CAWSLIPGLANYEQYF.

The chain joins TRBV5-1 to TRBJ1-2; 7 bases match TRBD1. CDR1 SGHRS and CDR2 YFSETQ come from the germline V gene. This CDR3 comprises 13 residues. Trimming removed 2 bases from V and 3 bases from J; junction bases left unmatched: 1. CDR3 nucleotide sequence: TGCGCCAGCAGCTTCGGACAGGACTATGGCTACACCTTC. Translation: CASSFGQDYGYTF.

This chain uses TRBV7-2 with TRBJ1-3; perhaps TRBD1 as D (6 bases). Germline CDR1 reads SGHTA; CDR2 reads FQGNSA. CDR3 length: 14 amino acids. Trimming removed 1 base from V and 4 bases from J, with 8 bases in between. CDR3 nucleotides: TGTGCCAGCAGCTTAGACAGGGCGGGAAACACCATATATTTT. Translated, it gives CASSLDRAGNTIYF. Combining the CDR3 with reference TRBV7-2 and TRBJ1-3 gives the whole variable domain GAGVSQSPSNKVTEKGKDVELRCDPISGHTALYWYRQSLGQGLEFLIYFQGNSAPDKSGLPSDRFSAERTGGSVSTLTIQRTQQEDSAVYLCASSLDRAGNTIYFGEGSWLTVV.

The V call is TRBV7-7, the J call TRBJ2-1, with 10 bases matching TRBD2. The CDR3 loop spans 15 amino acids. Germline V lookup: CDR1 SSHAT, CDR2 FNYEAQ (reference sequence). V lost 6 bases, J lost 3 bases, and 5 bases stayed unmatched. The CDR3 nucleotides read TGTGCCAGCAGTCCCGGGACTAGCGTCTACAATGAGCAGTTCTTC. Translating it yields CASSPGTSVYNEQFF. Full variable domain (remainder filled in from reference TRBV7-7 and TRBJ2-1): GAGVSQSPRYKVTKRGQDVTLRCDPISSHATLYWYQQALGQGPEFLTYFNYEAQPDKSGLPSDRFSAERPEGSISTLTIQRTEQRDSAMYRCASSPGTSVYNEQFFGPGTRLTVL.

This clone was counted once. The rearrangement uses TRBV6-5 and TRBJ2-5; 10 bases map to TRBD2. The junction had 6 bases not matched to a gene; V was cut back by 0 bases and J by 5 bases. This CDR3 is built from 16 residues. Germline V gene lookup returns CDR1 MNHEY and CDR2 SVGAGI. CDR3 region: CASSYSTAGGRETQYF. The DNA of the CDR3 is TGTGCCAGCAGTTACTCAACAGCGGGAGGGCGGGAGACCCAGTACTTC.

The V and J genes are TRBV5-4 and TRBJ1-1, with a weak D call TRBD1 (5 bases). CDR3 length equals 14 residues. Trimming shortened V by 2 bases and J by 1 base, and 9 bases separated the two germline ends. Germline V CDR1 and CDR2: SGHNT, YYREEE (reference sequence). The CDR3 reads CASSFVGGNTEAFF. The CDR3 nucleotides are TGTGCCAGCAGCTTCGTGGGGGGGAACACTGAAGCTTTCTTT.

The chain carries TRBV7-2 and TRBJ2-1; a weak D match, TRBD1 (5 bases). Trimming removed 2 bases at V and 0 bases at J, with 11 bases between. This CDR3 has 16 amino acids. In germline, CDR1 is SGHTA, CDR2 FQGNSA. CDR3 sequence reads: CASSLSGPSSYNEQFF. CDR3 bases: TGTGCCAGCAGCTTATCAGGGCCTAGCTCCTACAATGAGCAGTTCTTC.

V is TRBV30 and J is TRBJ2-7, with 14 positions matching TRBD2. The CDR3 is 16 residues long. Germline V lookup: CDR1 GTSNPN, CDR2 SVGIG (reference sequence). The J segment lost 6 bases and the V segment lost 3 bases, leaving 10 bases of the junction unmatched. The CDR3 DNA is TGTGCCTGGAGCCCGTTACAGGGACTAGCGGGAGCCGAGCAGTACTTC. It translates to CAWSPLQGLAGAEQYF.

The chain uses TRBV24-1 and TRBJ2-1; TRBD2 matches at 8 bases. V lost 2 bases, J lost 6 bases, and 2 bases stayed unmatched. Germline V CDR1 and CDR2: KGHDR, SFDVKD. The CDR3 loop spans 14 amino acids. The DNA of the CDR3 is TGTGCCACCAGTGATTACCGGGAGGGCAATGAGCAGTTCTTC. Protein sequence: CATSDYREGNEQFF.

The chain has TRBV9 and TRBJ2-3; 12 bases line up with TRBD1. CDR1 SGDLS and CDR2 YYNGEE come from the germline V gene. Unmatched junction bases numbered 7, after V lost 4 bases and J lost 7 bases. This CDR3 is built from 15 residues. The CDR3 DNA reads TGTGCCAGCAGCCCGGGACAGGGGGCTCCAAATACGCAGTATTTT. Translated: CASSPGQGAPNTQYF. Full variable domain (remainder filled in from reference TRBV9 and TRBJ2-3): DSGVTQTPKHLITATGQRVTLRCSPRSGDLSVYWYQQSLDQGLQFLIQYYNGEERAKGNILERFSAQQFPDLHSELNLSSLELGDSALYFCASSPGQGAPNTQYFGPGTRLTVL.

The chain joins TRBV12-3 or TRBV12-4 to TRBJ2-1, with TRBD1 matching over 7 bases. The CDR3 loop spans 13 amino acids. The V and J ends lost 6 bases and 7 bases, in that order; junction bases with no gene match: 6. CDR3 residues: CASRTGQTNEQFF. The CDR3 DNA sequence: TGTGCCAGCAGGACGGGACAGACAAATGAGCAGTTCTTC.

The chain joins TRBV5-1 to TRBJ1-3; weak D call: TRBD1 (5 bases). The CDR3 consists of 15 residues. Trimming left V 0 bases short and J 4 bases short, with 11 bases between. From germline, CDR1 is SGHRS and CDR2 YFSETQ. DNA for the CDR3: TGCGCCAGCAGCTTGGTAGGGGCAGGAGGAAACACCATATATTTT. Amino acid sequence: CASSLVGAGGNTIYF.

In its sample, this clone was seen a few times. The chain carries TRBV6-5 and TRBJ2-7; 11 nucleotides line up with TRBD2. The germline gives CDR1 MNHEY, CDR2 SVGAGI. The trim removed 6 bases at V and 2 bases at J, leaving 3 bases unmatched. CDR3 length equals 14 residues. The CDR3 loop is CASRLAGGPYEQYF. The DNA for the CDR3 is TGTGCCAGCAGGTTAGCGGGAGGGCCCTACGAGCAGTACTTC.

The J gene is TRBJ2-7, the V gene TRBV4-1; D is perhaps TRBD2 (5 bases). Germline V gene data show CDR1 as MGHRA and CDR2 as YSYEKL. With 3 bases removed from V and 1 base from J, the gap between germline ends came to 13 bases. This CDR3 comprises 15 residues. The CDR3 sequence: CASSHPEAASYEQYF. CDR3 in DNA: TGCGCCAGCAGCCATCCGGAGGCAGCTTCCTACGAGCAGTACTTC.

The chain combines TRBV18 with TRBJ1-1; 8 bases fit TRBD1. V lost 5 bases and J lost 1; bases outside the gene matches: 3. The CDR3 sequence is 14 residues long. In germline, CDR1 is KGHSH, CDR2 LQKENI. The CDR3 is CASSGQGSNTEAFF. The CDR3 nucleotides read TGTGCCAGCTCAGGACAGGGCTCGAACACTGAAGCTTTCTTT. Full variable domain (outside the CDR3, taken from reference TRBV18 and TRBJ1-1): NAGVMQNPRHLVRRRGQEARLRCSPMKGHSHVYWYRQLPEEGLKFMVYLQKENIIDESGMPKERFSAEFPKEGPSILRIQQVVRGDSAAYFCASSGQGSNTEAFFGQGTRLTVV.

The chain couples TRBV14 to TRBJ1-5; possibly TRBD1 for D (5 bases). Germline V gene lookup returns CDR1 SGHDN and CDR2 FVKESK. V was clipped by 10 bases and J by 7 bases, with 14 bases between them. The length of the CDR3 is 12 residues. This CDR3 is CAKSSGEQPQHF. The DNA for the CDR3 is TGTGCCAAAAGCTCGGGGGAACAGCCCCAGCATTTT. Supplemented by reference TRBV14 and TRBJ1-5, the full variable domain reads EAGVTQFPSHSVIEKGQTVTLRCDPISGHDNLYWYRRVMGKEIKFLLHFVKESKQDESGMPNNRFLAERTGGTYSTLKVQPAELEDSGVYFCAKSSGEQPQHFGDGTRLSIL.

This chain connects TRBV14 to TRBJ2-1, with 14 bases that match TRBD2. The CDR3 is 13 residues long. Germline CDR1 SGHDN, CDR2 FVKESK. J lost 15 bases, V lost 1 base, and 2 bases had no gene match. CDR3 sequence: CASSQGLAGGLFF. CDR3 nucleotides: TGTGCCAGCAGCCAAGGACTAGCGGGAGGGCTGTTCTTC.

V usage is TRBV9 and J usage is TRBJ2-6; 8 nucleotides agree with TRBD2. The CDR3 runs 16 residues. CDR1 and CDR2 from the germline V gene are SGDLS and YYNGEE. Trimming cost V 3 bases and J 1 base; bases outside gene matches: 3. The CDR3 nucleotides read TGTGCCAGCAGCGGAGCGGGGGCTTCTGGGGCCAACGTCCTGACTTTC. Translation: CASSGAGASGANVLTF.

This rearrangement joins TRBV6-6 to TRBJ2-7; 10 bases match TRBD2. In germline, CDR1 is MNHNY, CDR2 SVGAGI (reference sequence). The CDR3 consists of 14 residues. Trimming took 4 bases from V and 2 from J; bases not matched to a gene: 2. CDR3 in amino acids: CASSFGLAAYEQYF. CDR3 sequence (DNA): TGTGCCAGCAGTTTTGGACTAGCGGCCTACGAGCAGTACTTC.

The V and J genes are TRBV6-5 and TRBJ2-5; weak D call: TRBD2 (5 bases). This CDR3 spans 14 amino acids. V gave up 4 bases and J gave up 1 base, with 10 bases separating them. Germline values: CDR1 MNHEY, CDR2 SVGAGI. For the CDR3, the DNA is TGTGCCAGCAGTTCTCCGGGAATCCAAGAGACCCAGTACTTC. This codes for CASSSPGIQETQYF.

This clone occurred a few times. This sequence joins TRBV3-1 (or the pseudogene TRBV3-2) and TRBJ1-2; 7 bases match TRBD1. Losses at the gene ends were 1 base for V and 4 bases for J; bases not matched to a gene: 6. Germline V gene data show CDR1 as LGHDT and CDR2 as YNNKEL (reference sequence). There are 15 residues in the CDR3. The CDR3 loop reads CASSQGRQGPYGYTF. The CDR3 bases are TGTGCCAGCAGCCAAGGCCGACAGGGCCCCTATGGCTACACCTTC.

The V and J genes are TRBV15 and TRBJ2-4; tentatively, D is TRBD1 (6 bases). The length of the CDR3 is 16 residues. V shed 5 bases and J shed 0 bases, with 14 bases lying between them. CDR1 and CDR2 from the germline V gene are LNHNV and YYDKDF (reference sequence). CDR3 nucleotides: TGTGCCACCAGCTCCCCAGGGGCAGTAGCCAAAAACATTCAGTACTTC. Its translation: CATSSPGAVAKNIQYF.

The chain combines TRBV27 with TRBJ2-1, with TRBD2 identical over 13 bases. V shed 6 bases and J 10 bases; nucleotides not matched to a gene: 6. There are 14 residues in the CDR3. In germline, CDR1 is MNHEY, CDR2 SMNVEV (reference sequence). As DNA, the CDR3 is TGTGCCAGCAGGGGACTAGCGGGAAGACGCGAGCAGTTCTTC. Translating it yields CASRGLAGRREQFF.

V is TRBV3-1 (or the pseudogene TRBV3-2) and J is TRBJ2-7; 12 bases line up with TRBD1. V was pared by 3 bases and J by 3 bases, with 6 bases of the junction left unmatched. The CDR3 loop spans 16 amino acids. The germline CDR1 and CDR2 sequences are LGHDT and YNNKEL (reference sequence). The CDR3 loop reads CASSHAGDRGLYEQYF. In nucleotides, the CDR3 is TGTGCCAGCAGCCACGCCGGGGACAGGGGGCTCTACGAGCAGTACTTC.

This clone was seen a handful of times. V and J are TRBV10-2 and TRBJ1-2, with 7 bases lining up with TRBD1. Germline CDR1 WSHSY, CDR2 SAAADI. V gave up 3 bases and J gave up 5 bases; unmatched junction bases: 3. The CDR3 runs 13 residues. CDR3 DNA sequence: TGCGCCAGCAGTGACGGCAGGGGGTATGGCTACACCTTC. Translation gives CASSDGRGYGYTF.

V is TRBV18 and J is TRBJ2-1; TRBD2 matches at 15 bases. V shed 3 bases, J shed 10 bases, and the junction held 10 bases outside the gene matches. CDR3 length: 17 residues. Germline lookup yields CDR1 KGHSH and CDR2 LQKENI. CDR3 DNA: TGTGCCAGCTCACCCGGGACTAGCGGGAGGCGGGTTGTCGAGCAGTTCTTC. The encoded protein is CASSPGTSGRRVVEQFF.

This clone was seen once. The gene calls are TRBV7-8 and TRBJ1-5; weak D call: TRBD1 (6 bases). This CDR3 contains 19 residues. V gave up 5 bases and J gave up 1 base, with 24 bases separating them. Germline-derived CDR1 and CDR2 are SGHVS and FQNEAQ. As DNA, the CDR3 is TGTGCCAGCAGCAAGAGGGGTAGGGGGAGTTCGGAAAGCAATCAGCCCCAGCATTTT. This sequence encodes CASSKRGRGSSESNQPQHF. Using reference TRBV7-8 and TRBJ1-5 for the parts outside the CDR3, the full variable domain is GAGVSQSPRYKVAKRGQDVALRCDPISGHVSLFWYQQALGQGPEFLTYFQNEAQLDKSGLPSDRFFAERPEGSVSTLKIQRTQQEDSAVYLCASSKRGRGSSESNQPQHFGDGTRLSIL.

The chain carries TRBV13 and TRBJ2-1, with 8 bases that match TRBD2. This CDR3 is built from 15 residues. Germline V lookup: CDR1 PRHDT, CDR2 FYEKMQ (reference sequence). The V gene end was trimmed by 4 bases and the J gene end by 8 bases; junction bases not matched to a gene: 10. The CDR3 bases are TGTGCCAGCAGCTCCCCCCCAGCGGGAGAGGATGAGCAGTTCTTC. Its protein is CASSSPPAGEDEQFF.